The clone carrying this T cell receptor (beta chain) turned up a few times. The CDR3 has 16 residues. Germline V CDR1 and CDR2: SGHRS, YFSETQ. V lost 0 bases, J lost 2 bases, and 14 bases lay in between. This entry comes from a study of identical twins. TCRdb used MiXCR to reprocess the 5' RACE reads, holding one entry per CDR3 protein. The sample lists about 530,000 distinct CDR3 sequences; around 24% were seen once. The sample was also reused in another study, on yellow fever vaccine responses in identical twins.

Specimen: CD4+ T cells sorted from blood. The chain has TRBV5-1 and TRBJ2-5; D call uncertain. This receptor was taken from a young woman in good health. CDR3: CASSLEPTLAQETQYF. As DNA, the CDR3 is TGCGCCAGCAGCTTGGAACCCACCCTGGCACAAGAGACCCAGTACTTC.